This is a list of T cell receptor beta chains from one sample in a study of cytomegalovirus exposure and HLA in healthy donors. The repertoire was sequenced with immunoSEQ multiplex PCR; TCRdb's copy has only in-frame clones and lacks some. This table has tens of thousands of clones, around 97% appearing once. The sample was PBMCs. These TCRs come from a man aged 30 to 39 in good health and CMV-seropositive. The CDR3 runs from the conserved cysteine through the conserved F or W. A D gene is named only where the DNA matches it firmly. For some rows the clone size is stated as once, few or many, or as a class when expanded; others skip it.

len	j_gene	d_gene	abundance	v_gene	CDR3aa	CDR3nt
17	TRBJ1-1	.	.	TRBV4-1	CASSHSLTPGKNTEAFF	TGCGCCAGCAGCCACAGTCTGACACCAGGGAAGAACACTGAAGCTTTCTTT
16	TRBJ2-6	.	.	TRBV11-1	CASSLVGSSGANVLTF	TGTGCCAGCAGCTTAGTAGGGAGCTCTGGGGCCAACGTCCTGACTTTC
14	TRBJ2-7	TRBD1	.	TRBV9	CASSSGTGGNEQYF	TGTGCCAGCAGCTCCGGGACAGGGGGCAACGAGCAGTACTTC
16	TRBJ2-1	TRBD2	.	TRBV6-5	CASSYRTSGGPGEQFF	TGTGCCAGCAGTTACCGGACTAGCGGGGGGCCGGGTGAGCAGTTCTTC
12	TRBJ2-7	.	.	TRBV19	CASTSRSYEQYF	TGTGCCAGTACCTCCAGAAGCTACGAGCAGTACTTC
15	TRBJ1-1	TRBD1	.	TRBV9	CASSAGDRVQAGAFF	TGTGCCAGCAGCGCAGGGGACAGGGTGCAGGCCGGGGCTTTCTTT
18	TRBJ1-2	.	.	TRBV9	CASSGQSNPLNPNYGYTF	TGTGCCAGCAGCGGACAGAGCAACCCCCTCAATCCCAACTATGGCTACACCTTC
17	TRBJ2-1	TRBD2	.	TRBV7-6	CASSISWGTSSYNEQFF	TGTGCCAGCAGCATCAGTTGGGGGACTAGCTCCTACAATGAGCAGTTCTTC
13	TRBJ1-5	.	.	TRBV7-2	CASSDTYNQPQHF	TGTGCCAGCAGCGACACTTACAATCAGCCCCAGCATTTT
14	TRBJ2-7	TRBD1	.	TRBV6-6	CASSRGQGGYEQYF	TGTGCCAGCAGCCGGGGACAGGGGGGATACGAGCAGTACTTC
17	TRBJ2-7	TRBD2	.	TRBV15	CATSTKGLAGAPYEQYF	TGTGCCACCAGCACTAAAGGACTAGCGGGAGCCCCCTACGAGCAGTACTTC
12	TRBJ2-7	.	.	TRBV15	CATSREENEQYF	TGTGCCACCAGCAGAGAAGAGAACGAGCAGTACTTC
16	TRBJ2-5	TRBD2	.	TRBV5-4	CASSLGLAGRLETQYF	TGTGCCAGCAGCCTGGGACTAGCGGGAAGGTTAGAGACCCAGTACTTC
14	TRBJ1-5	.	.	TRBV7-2	CASSPVVSNQPQHF	TGTGCCAGCAGCCCCGTAGTTAGCAATCAGCCCCAGCATTTT
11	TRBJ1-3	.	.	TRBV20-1	CGGDSGNTIYF	TGCGGAGGAGACTCTGGAAACACCATATATTTT
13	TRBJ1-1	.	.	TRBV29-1	CSVTHGTGTEAFF	TGCAGCGTGACCCATGGAACAGGTACTGAAGCTTTCTTT
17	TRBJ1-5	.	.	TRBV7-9	CASSLAHRAGANQPQHF	TGTGCCAGCAGCTTAGCCCACCGAGCTGGGGCGAATCAGCCCCAGCATTTT
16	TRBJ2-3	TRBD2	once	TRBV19	CASSQNPSGSAVTQYF	TGTGCCAGTAGTCAAAACCCTAGCGGGAGCGCGGTAACGCAGTATTTT
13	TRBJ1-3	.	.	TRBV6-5	CASSYPDADTIYF	TGTGCCAGCAGTTATCCTGATGCGGACACCATATATTTT
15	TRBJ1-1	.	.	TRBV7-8	CASSLEMRGLSEAFF	TGTGCCAGCAGCTTAGAAATGAGAGGGCTGAGTGAAGCTTTCTTT
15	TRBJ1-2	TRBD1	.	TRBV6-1	CASSGGQGAGYGYTF	TGTGCCAGCAGTGGCGGACAGGGGGCGGGGTATGGCTACACCTTC
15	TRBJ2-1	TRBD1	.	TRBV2	CASRPTGGARNEQFF	TGTGCCAGCAGACCGACAGGGGGCGCTCGGAATGAGCAGTTCTTC
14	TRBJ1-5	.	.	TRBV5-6	CASSSGRGYQPQHF	TGTGCCAGCAGCTCCGGACGGGGATATCAGCCCCAGCATTTT
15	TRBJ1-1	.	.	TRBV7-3	CASSLNGGARTEAFF	TGTGCCAGCAGCTTAAATGGGGGGGCGAGGACTGAAGCTTTCTTT
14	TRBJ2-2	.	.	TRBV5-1	CASSLQGYTGELFF	TGCGCCAGCAGCTTGCAGGGTTACACCGGGGAGCTGTTTTTT
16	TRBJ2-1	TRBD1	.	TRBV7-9	CASSLAHRGRYNEQFF	TGTGCCAGCAGCTTAGCGCACAGGGGACGTTACAATGAGCAGTTCTTC
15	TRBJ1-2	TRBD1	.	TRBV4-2	CASSQDGGQRYGYTF	TGTGCCAGCAGCCAAGATGGGGGACAGCGGTATGGCTACACCTTC
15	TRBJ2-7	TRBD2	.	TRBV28	CASSHPGLATYEQYF	TGTGCCAGCAGTCATCCGGGACTAGCGACCTACGAGCAGTACTTC
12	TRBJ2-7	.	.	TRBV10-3	CATWDTLYEQYF	TGTGCCACCTGGGACACCCTCTACGAGCAGTACTTC
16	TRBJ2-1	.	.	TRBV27	CASSLNPSTNYNEQFF	TGTGCCAGCAGTTTAAACCCTAGCACAAACTACAATGAGCAGTTCTTC
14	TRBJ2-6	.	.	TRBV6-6	CASRQSSGANVLTF	TGTGCCAGCAGACAGAGCTCTGGGGCCAACGTCCTGACTTTC
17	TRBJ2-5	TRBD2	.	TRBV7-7	CASSLALGTSPRETQYF	TGTGCTAGCAGCTTAGCGCTCGGGACTAGTCCTCGGGAGACCCAGTACTTC
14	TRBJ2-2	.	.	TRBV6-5	CASRTGEGTGELFF	TGTGCCAGCAGAACGGGAGAGGGCACCGGGGAGCTGTTTTTT
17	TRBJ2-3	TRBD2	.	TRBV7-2	CASSLVETSGSANTQYF	TGTGCCAGCAGCTTAGTGGAGACTAGCGGGAGTGCTAATACGCAGTATTTT
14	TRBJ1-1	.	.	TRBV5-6	CASNLAVSARGAFF	TGTGCCAGCAACCTAGCCGTCAGTGCGCGTGGAGCTTTCTTT
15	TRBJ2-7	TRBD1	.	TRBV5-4	CASSLSGRGKYEQYF	TGTGCCAGCAGCTTGTCCGGCAGGGGGAAGTACGAGCAGTACTTC
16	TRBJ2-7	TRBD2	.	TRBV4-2	CASSQGLAGREGEQYF	TGTGCCAGCAGCCAAGGACTAGCGGGAAGGGAAGGCGAGCAGTACTTC
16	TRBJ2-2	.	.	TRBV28	CASSLTLGGPTGELFF	TGTGCCAGCAGTTTAACCCTCGGGGGACCCACCGGGGAGCTGTTTTTT
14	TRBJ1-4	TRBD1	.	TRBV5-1	CASSTGTGNEKLFF	TGCGCCAGCAGCACGGGGACAGGGAATGAAAAACTGTTTTTT
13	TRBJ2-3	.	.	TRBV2	CASSGGKTDTQYF	TGTGCCAGCTCCGGAGGGAAAACAGATACGCAGTATTTT
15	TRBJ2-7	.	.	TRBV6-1	CASSEPGLIRYEQYF	TGTGCCAGCAGTGAGCCGGGACTCATTCGCTACGAGCAGTACTTC
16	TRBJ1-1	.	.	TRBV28	CASTPVGAGKNTEAFF	TGTGCCAGCACCCCCGTGGGCGCAGGGAAGAACACTGAAGCTTTCTTT
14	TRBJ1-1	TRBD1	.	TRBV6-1	CAVQGADVNTEAFF	TGTGCCGTGCAGGGGGCGGATGTGAACACTGAAGCTTTCTTT
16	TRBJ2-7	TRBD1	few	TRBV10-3	CAISDTGQGRSYEQYF	TGTGCCATCAGTGACACGGGACAGGGGCGGTCATACGAGCAGTACTTC
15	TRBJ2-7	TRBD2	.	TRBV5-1	CASSLRAGVIYEQYF	TGCGCCAGCAGCTTGAGAGCGGGAGTAATCTACGAGCAGTACTTC
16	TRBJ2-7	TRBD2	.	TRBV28	CASSLPLAGTSYEQYF	TGTGCCAGCAGTCTCCCATTAGCGGGTACCTCCTACGAGCAGTACTTC
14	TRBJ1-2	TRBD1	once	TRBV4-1	CASSQPGTGNGYTF	TGCGCCAGCAGCCAACCTGGGACAGGGAATGGCTACACCTTC
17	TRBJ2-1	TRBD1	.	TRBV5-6	CASSSRDRGTWTNEQFF	TGTGCCAGCAGCTCAAGGGACAGGGGGACTTGGACGAATGAGCAGTTCTTC
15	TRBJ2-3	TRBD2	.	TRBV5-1	CASSSSGRSTDTQYF	TGCGCCAGCAGCTCTAGCGGGAGGAGCACAGATACGCAGTATTTT
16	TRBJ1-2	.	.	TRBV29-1	CSVATLAGAPISGYTF	TGCAGCGTTGCCACCCTCGCGGGGGCGCCTATCTCTGGCTACACCTTC
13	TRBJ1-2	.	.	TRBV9	CASGAPPNYGYTF	TGTGCCAGCGGGGCCCCTCCTAACTATGGCTACACCTTC
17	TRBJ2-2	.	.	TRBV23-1	CASSQSGPTPPGGELFF	TGCGCCAGCAGTCAATCGGGTCCCACCCCTCCAGGCGGGGAGCTGTTTTTT
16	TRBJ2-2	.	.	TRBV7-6	CASSLSPTRSTGELFF	TGTGCCAGCAGCTTAAGCCCCACTAGGTCCACCGGGGAGCTGTTTTTT
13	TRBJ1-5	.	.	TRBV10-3	CAISERGNQPQHF	TGTGCCATCAGTGAGAGGGGGAATCAGCCCCAGCATTTT
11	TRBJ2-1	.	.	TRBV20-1	CSLTREREQFF	TGCAGTCTGACTAGGGAGCGGGAGCAGTTCTTC
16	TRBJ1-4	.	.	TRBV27	CASNPTGPGFREKLFF	TGTGCCAGCAACCCGACCGGACCGGGGTTTCGCGAAAAACTGTTTTTT
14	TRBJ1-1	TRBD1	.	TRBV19	CATRDRGRDTEAFF	TGTGCCACCCGGGACAGGGGGCGGGACACTGAAGCTTTCTTT